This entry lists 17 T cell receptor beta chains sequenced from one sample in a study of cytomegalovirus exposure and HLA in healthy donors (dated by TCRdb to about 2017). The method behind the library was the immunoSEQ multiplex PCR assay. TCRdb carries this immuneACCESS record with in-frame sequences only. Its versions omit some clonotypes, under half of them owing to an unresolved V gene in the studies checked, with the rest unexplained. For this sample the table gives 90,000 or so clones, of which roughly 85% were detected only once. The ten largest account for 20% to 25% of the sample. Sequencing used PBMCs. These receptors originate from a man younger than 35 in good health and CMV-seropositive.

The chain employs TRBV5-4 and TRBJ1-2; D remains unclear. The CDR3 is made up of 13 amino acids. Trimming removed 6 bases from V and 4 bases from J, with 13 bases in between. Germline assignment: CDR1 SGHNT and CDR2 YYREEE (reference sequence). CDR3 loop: CASTDVSGYGYTF. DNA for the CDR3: TGTGCCAGCACCGATGTTTCGGGCTATGGCTACACCTTC.

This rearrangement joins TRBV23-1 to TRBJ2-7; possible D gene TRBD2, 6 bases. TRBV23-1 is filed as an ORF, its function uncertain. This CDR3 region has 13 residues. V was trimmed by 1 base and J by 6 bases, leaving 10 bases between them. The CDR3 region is CASSQLPGSEQYF. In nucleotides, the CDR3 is TGCGCCAGCAGTCAATTGCCCGGGAGCGAGCAGTACTTC.

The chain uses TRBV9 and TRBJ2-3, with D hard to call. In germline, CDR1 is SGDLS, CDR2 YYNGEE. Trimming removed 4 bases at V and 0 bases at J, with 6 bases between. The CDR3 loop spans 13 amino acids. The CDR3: CASSPTSTDTQYF. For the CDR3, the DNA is TGTGCCAGCAGCCCTACTAGCACAGATACGCAGTATTTT.

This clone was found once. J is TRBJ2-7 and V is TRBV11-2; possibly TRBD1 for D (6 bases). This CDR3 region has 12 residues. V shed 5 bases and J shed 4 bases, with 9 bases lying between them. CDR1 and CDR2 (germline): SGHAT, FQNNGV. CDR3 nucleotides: TGTGCCAGCAGCACAACAGGGTACGAGCAGTACGTC. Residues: CASSTTGYEQYV.

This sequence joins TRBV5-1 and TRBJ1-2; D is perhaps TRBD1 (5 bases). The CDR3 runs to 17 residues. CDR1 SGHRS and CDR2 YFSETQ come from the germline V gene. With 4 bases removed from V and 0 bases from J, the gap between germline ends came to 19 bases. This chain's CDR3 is CASSRDAGGSSNYGYTF. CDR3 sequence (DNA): TGCGCCAGCAGCCGGGACGCCGGGGGTTCGTCTAACTATGGCTACACCTTC.

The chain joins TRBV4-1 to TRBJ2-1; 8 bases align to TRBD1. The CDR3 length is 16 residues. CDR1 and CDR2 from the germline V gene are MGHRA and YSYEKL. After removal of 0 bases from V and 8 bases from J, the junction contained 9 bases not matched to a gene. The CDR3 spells CASSQDSAGGFDEQFF. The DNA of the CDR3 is TGCGCCAGCAGCCAAGATTCGGCAGGGGGCTTCGATGAGCAGTTCTTC.

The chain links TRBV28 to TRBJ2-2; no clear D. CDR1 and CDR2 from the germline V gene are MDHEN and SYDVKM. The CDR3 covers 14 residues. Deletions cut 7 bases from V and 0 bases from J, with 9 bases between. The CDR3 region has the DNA TGTGCCAGCACGCCCGCGCCGAACACCGGGGAGCTGTTTTTT. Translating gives CASTPAPNTGELFF.

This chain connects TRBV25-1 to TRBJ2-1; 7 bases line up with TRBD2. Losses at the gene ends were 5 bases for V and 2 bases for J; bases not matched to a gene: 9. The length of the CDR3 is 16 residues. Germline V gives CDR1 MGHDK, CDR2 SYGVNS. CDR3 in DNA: TGTGCCAGCAGTAGGGGTGAACGGGGGGCCTACAATGAGCAGTTCTTC. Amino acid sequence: CASSRGERGAYNEQFF.

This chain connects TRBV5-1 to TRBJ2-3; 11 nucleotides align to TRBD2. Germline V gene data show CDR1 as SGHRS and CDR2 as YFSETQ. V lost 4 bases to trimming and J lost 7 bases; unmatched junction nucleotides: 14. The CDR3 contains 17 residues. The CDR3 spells CASSTGTSGLAPYTQYF. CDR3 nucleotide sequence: TGCGCCAGCAGCACCGGGACTAGCGGACTGGCTCCATATACGCAGTATTTT.

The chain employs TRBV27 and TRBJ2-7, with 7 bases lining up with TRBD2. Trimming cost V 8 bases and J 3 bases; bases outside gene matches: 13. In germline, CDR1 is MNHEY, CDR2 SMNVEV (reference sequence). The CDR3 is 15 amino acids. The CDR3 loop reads CASGLGGAEYYEQYF. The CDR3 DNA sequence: TGTGCCAGCGGCTTGGGAGGGGCTGAGTACTACGAGCAGTACTTC.

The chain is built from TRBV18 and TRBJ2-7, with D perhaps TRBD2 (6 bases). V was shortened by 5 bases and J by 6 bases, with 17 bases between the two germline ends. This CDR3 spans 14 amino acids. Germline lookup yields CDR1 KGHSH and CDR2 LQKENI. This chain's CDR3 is CASSSQGGASEQYF. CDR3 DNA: TGTGCCAGCTCATCTCAGGGAGGAGCCTCCGAGCAGTACTTC.

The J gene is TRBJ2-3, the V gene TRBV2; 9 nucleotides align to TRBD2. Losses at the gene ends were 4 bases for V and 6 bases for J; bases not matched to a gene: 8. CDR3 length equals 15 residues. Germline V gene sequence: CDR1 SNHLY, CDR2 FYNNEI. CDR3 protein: CASSGVAGGGDTQYF. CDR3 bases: TGTGCCAGCAGTGGCGTGGCGGGAGGGGGGGATACGCAGTATTTT.

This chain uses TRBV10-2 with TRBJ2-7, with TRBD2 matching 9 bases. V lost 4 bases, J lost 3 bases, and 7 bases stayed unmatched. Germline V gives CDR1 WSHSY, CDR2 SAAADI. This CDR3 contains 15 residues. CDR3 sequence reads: CASSGSGSVVYEQYF. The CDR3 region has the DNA TGCGCCAGCAGTGGTAGCGGGAGCGTGGTCTACGAGCAGTACTTC.

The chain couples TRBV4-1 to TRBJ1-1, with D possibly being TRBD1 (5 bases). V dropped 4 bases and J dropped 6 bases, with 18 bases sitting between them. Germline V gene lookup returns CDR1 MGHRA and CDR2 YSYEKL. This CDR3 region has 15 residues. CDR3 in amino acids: CASSLQGGSGPEAFF. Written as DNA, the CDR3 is TGCGCCAGCAGCCTCCAGGGAGGGTCAGGGCCTGAAGCTTTCTTT.

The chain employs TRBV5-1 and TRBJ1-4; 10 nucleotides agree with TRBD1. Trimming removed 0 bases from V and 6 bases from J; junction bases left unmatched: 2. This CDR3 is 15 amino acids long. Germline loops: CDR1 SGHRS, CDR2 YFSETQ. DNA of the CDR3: TGCGCCAGCAGCTTGGTCGGGACAGGGGATGAAAAACTGTTTTTT. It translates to CASSLVGTGDEKLFF.

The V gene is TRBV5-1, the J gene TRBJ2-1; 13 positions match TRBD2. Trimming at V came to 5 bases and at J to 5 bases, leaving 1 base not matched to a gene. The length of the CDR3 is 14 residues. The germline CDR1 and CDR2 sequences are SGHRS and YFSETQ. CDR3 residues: CASRGTSGNNEQFF. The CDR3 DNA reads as TGCGCCAGCAGAGGGACTAGCGGGAACAATGAGCAGTTCTTC.

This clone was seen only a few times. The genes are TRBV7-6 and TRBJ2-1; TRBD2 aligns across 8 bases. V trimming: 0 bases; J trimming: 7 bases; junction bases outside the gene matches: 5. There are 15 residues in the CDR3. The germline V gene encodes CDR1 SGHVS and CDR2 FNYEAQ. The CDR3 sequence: CASSLALASGNEQFF. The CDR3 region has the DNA TGTGCCAGCAGCTTAGCGCTGGCTAGCGGGAATGAGCAGTTCTTC.